This is a list of T cell receptor beta chains from one sample in a study of blood T cell repertoires in COVID-19. The method was immunoSEQ multiplex PCR; TCRdb's version includes in-frame clones alone and lacks a portion of them. The sample gives about 260,000 clones, about 86% of which show up once; around 4.1% is in the top ten. Sequenced input: PBMCs or T cells enriched from blood (not recorded which). These TCRs come from a man aged 25-40 years with acute COVID-19. Each CDR3 is given without its conserved first and last residue. The D gene is left open where the match is weak. Only some rows state a clone size, as once, few, many or a class for expanded clones.

d_call clone_size v_call cdr3_aa
TRBD1 NA TRBV5-6 ASSLVAGGFNQPQH
NA NA TRBV20-1 SSGRAEKLF
NA NA TRBV6-5 ASGQGINTEAF
NA NA TRBV19 ASSMSGSAGNTIY
NA NA TRBV4-1 ASSQVVRVNTEAF
TRBD2 NA TRBV7-6 ASSFPSGGDNEQF
TRBD2 NA TRBV4-2 ASSQGSGGPPFYNEQF
TRBD1 NA TRBV24-1 ATSGIQGALGSGELF
NA NA TRBV5-6 ASSFSPVQNTEAF
NA NA TRBV6-5 ASTFNEQF
TRBD1 NA TRBV5-1 ASSTQGQGYDSPLH
NA NA TRBV5-4 ASSLPQGINTEAF
NA NA TRBV20-1 SASFPSQPQH
NA NA TRBV7-2 ASSLREGDQPQH
TRBD1 NA TRBV18 ASSPGTGSGYT
TRBD1 NA TRBV3-1/TRBV3-2 ASSHKTGSAEAF
NA NA TRBV27 ASSLSGKLF
TRBD1 NA TRBV5-4 ASSLGQGTSDTQY
TRBD1 NA TRBV29-1 SVVQGANEQF
TRBD1 NA TRBV7-8 ASSPGRGRPLERNTIY
NA few TRBV15 ATSRKGMDYGYT
TRBD2 few TRBV4-2 ASSQGGGRSTGELF
TRBD1 NA TRBV7-8 ASSPRTGRTGELF
NA NA TRBV30 AWSVEDSGRTNTEAF
NA NA TRBV11-2 ASSLQDSYSPLH
TRBD2 once TRBV18 ASSGSREETQY
TRBD2 NA TRBV7-9 ASSISGTSYNEQF